This TCR beta chain was retrieved from a study of blood T cell repertoires in COVID-19. Method: immunoSEQ multiplex PCR; TCRdb's copy keeps in-frame clones and lacks some. The sample lists fewer than 250,000 clones, roughly 80% occurring once. Germline V gene lookup returns CDR1 MNHEY and CDR2 SVGEGT. Trimming took 5 bases from V and 8 from J; bases not matched to a gene: 11. This CDR3 is 15 amino acids long. This clone showed up just once. Sequenced: peripheral blood. V is TRBV6-2 or TRBV6-3 and J is TRBJ2-1, with TRBD2 identical over 8 bases. The sequence derives from a man aged 55 to 70 with acute or convalescent COVID-19. CDR3 sequence (DNA): TGTGCCAGCAGTCGGACTAGCACCCGTGGCGATGAGCAGTTCTTC. Translation: CASSRTSTRGDEQFF.